Listed here are 14 T cell receptor beta chains from one sample, sequenced in a study of Graves' ophthalmopathy and Graves' hyperthyroidism. TCR beta CDR3 amplification used RNA transcripts. A first-round RT-PCR used HTBI primers, followed by a second-round multiplex PCR. TCRdb itself ran the multiplex PCR reads through MiXCR, one entry per CDR3 protein. This table holds 1 million to 1.3 million distinct CDR3 sequences, about 35% found once. The sequenced sample consisted of peripheral blood or thyroid tissue (not recorded which). These receptors originate from an adult man with Graves' hyperthyroidism.

The V call is TRBV7-8, the J call TRBJ1-5, with 9 nucleotides matching TRBD1. Germline V gene lookup returns CDR1 SGHVS and CDR2 FQNEAQ. With 5 bases clipped from V and 0 bases from J, the junction kept 5 bases outside the gene matches. CDR3 length equals 16 residues. The CDR3 nucleotides read TGTGCCAGCAGCCAGGGACAGGGACTTAGCAATCAGCCCCAGCATTTT. Encoded protein: CASSQGQGLSNQPQHF. The variable domain in full, completed from reference TRBV7-8 and TRBJ1-5, reads GAGVSQSPRYKVAKRGQDVALRCDPISGHVSLFWYQQALGQGPEFLTYFQNEAQLDKSGLPSDRFFAERPEGSVSTLKIQRTQQEDSAVYLCASSQGQGLSNQPQHFGDGTRLSIL.

This clonotype was seen ten or more times. The chain uses TRBV7-3 and TRBJ2-7, with 11 bases matching TRBD2. This CDR3 spans 13 amino acids. V shed 5 bases, J shed 6 bases, and the junction held 3 bases outside the gene matches. Germline lookup yields CDR1 SGHTA and CDR2 FQGTGA. This CDR3 is CASSSTSGSEQYF. The CDR3 DNA is TGTGCCAGCAGCAGTACTAGCGGGAGCGAGCAGTACTTC.

The chain combines TRBV20-1 with TRBJ2-7; D might be TRBD2 (5 bases). The CDR3 extends over 15 amino acids. V dropped 0 bases and J dropped 6 bases, with 18 bases sitting between them. Germline CDR1 reads DFQATT; CDR2 reads SNEGSKA (reference sequence). The CDR3 DNA sequence: TGCAGTGCTAGAGAACGGGGAGCCGGCTTTGGCGAGCAGTACTTC. Protein: CSARERGAGFGEQYF.

The chain carries TRBV25-1 and TRBJ1-3, with a weak D call TRBD1 (5 bases). Deletions cut 5 bases from V and 0 bases from J, with 11 bases between. The CDR3 runs 15 residues. From germline, CDR1 is MGHDK and CDR2 SYGVNS. The CDR3 is CASSSDTFSGNTIYF. CDR3 nucleotides: TGTGCCAGCAGTTCGGACACTTTCTCTGGAAACACCATATATTTT.

With respect to this clonotype: The CDR3 ends on some other residue instead of the conserved phenylalanine or tryptophan, so this is likely a read error. Because the CDR3's place on the DNA is in doubt, the DNA is left out and the CDR3 is given as listed by TCRdb. The genes are TRBV7-9 and TRBJ1-4; TRBD1 is the table's D call and was not checked against the DNA. The CDR3 is 8 residues long, counting both termini. Germline V CDR1 and CDR2: SEHNR, FQNEAQ (reference sequence). The CDR3 sequence is CASSKDRV.

This clonotype was recorded many times. The chain recombines TRBV12-3 or TRBV12-4 with TRBJ1-2; 10 nucleotides align to TRBD1. Trimming at V came to 10 bases and at J to 4 bases, leaving 6 bases not matched to a gene. There are 13 residues in the CDR3. The CDR3 DNA follows: TGTGCCACGCGGGACAGGGGATCCTATGGCTACACCTTC. As protein: CATRDRGSYGYTF.

This clonotype came up a few times. One base away lies a much larger clone, so this may be a sequencing read error. Because the CDR3 is missing its conserved closing phenylalanine or tryptophan, this is likely a read error. The V and J genes are TRBV20-1 and TRBJ1-1; a weak D match, TRBD1 (5 bases). Per germline, CDR1 DFQATT and CDR2 SNEGSKA (reference sequence). Trimming took off 1 base at V and 11 bases at J, with 17 bases between the two ends. The CDR3 spans 13 residues. The CDR3 sequence: CSARGPAGREAFL. The CDR3 DNA follows: TGCAGTGCTAGAGGCCCGGCAGGGCGGGAGGCTTTCCTT.

This clonotype was seen a handful of times. Here the CDR3 reads CASRRTGTGPYEQYF. CDR3 in DNA: TGTGCCAGTAGGAGAACCGGGACAGGGCCCTACGAGCAGTACTTC. The chain employs TRBV19 and TRBJ2-7; 9 bases align to TRBD1. Germline V gives CDR1 LNHDA, CDR2 SQIVND (reference sequence). The ends lost 6 bases at V and 2 bases at J; junction bases unmatched: 8. The CDR3 length is 15 residues.

The rearrangement links TRBV15 to TRBJ2-7; 7 nucleotides match TRBD2. Germline CDR1 LNHNV, CDR2 YYDKDF (reference sequence). The ends lost 5 bases at V and 7 bases at J; junction bases unmatched: 11. This CDR3 is built from 14 residues. CDR3 nucleotide sequence: TGTGCCACCAGCGGAAAAAGAGTGGGAGGGGAGCAGTACTTC. Amino acids: CATSGKRVGGEQYF.

The rearrangement links TRBV3-1 to TRBJ1-4; maybe TRBD1 (5 bases). The V end lost 4 bases, the J end lost 4 bases, and 16 bases lay between the germline ends. The CDR3 has 16 amino acids. Germline lookup yields CDR1 LGHDT and CDR2 YNNKEL (reference sequence). The CDR3 DNA follows: TGTGCCAGCAGCCCCTCCAGAGACAGTCGTAATGAAAAACTGTTTTTT. It is translated as CASSPSRDSRNEKLFF.

This clonotype was observed many times. This chain uses TRBV4-1 with TRBJ1-1; 9 bases are shared with TRBD1. The CDR3 is made up of 13 amino acids. The germline V gene encodes CDR1 MGHRA and CDR2 YSYEKL. V lost 3 bases to trimming and J lost 11 bases; unmatched junction nucleotides: 7. The CDR3 nucleotides read TGCGCCAGCAGCCACGGACAGGGGCGACTTGCTTTCTTT. Translated, it gives CASSHGQGRLAFF.

The table lists this clonotype with a few counts. Sequence at one end of the junction differs from germline and may be a read error. The rearrangement joins TRBV10-3 to TRBJ1-6; D is unresolved. This CDR3 contains 15 residues. Germline V gene data show CDR1 as ENHRY and CDR2 as SYGVKD. The CDR3 nucleotides are TGTGCCAGCAGTTATGGAGACCGAACTAATTCACCCCTCCACTTT. Amino acid sequence: CASSYGDRTNSPLHF.

This clonotype was detected ten times or more. J is TRBJ2-7 and V is TRBV2; weak D call: TRBD2 (5 bases). Germline assignment: CDR1 SNHLY and CDR2 FYNNEI. The CDR3 is made up of 13 amino acids. Trimming removed 7 bases from V and 3 bases from J, with 13 bases in between. CDR3: CASNQDWSYEQYF. For the CDR3, the DNA is TGTGCCAGCAATCAGGACTGGAGCTACGAGCAGTACTTC.

A few counts support this clonotype. This chain connects TRBV28 to TRBJ2-5, with TRBD1 matching 10 bases. Germline CDR1 reads MDHEN; CDR2 reads SYDVKM. This CDR3 has 13 residues. The ends lost 7 bases at V and 6 bases at J; junction bases unmatched: 5. CDR3 sequence reads: CASNTDRGKTQYF. The CDR3 nucleotides are TGTGCCAGCAACACGGACAGGGGGAAGACCCAGTACTTC.